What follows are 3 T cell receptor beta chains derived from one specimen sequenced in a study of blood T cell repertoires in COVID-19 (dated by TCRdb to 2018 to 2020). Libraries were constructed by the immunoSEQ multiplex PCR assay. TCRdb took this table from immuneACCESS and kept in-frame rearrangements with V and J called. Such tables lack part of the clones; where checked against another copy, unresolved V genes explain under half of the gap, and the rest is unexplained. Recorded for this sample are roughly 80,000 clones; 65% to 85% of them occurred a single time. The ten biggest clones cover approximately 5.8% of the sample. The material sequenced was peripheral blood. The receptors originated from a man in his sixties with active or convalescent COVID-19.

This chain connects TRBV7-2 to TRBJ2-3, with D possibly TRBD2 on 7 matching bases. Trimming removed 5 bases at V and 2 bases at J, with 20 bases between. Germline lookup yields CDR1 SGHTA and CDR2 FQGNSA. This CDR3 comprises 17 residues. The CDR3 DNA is TGTGCCAGCAGCCCTCAAGGGGGGGGGACTATCACAGATACGCAGTATTTT. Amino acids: CASSPQGGGTITDTQYF.

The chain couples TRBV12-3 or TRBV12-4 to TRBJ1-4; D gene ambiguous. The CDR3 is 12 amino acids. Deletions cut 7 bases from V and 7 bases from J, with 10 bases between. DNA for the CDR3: TGTGCCAGCACTTTTGGTAGTGAAAAACTGTTTTTT. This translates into CASTFGSEKLFF.

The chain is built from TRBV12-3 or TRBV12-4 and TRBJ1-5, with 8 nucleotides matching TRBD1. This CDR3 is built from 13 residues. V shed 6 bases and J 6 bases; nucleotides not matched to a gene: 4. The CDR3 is CASRLTGAQPQHF. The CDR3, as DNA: TGTGCCAGCAGGCTGACAGGGGCTCAGCCCCAGCATTTT.